A selection of T cell receptor beta chains follows, all from one sample in a study of T cell responses to AZD1222 COVID-19 vaccine. Libraries were prepared by immunoSEQ multiplex PCR; TCRdb keeps only in-frame clonotypes and omits some of them. The table lists some 83,000 clones, approximately 85% of them singletons. The specimen was peripheral blood, collected on day 0 of AZD1222 vaccination. All receptors derive from an adult in good health. The CDR3 runs from the conserved cysteine through the conserved F or W. The D gene is left open where the match is weak. The size entry is marked missing in some rows and otherwise reads once, few, many or a size class.

>TRBJ1-2|-|-|TRBV25-1
TGTGCCAGCAGTGACCATGGGGGAAAGGACTATGGCTACACCTTC
CASSDHGGKDYGYTF
>TRBJ1-1|TRBD1|-|TRBV7-3
TGTGCCAGCAGCTTGGACAGGGGGTTTGAAGCTTTCTTT
CASSLDRGFEAFF
>TRBJ2-1|TRBD2|-|TRBV19
TGTGCCAGTAGTATTCTTAGCGCGGGGGGGTCCTACAATGAGCAGTTCTTC
CASSILSAGGSYNEQFF
>TRBJ2-5|-|few|TRBV5-8
TGTGCCAGCAGCCCGCGGGGACGGGGGCAAGAGACCCAGTACTTC
CASSPRGRGQETQYF
>TRBJ2-1|TRBD2|few|TRBV3-1/TRBV3-2
TGTGCCAGCAGCCGAGCGGGAGATGAGCAGTTCTTC
CASSRAGDEQFF
>TRBJ2-3|TRBD2|-|TRBV4-2
TGTGCCAGCAGCCAAGCTAGCGGAAACACAGATACGCAGTATTTT
CASSQASGNTDTQYF
>TRBJ2-1|-|-|TRBV21-1
TGTGCCAGCAGCAAAGTGCGAGCGGGGGCCCACTACAATGAGCAGTTCTTC
CASSKVRAGAHYNEQFF
>TRBJ2-7|-|-|TRBV7-2
TGTGCCAGCAGCTCGCGCTTAGGGTCCTACGAGCAGTACTTC
CASSSRLGSYEQYF
>TRBJ1-4|-|-|TRBV6-4
TGTGCCAGCAGCGTGGAGGGGGGTGAAAAACTGTTTTTT
CASSVEGGEKLFF
>TRBJ2-1|TRBD1|-|TRBV18
TGTGCCAGCTCACCTTGGACAGGATTGGGAAATGAGCAGTTCTTC
CASSPWTGLGNEQFF
>TRBJ1-5|-|-|TRBV30
TGTGCCTGGAGTAAGGAAAATCAGCCCCAGCATTTT
CAWSKENQPQHF
>TRBJ1-1|TRBD1|once|TRBV7-7
TGTGCTAGCAGCCCGCGACAGGGCACTGAAGCTTTCTTT
CASSPRQGTEAFF
>TRBJ1-2|TRBD1|-|TRBV7-9
TGTGCCAGCAGCCTTACAGGGGAGGATGGCTACACCTTC
CASSLTGEDGYTF
>TRBJ2-2|-|-|TRBV10-1
TGCGCCAGCAGTTACTCCAACACCGGGGAGCTGTTTTTT
CASSYSNTGELFF
>TRBJ1-6|TRBD1|-|TRBV23-1
TGCGCCAGCAGTCAGGCCACAGGGGCCCGTTGTTCACCCCTCCACTTT
CASSQATGARCSPLHF
>TRBJ1-4|-|-|TRBV6-1
TGTGCCAGCAGTGAAGGAAGGGCAATCGCTAATGAAAAACTGTTTTTT
CASSEGRAIANEKLFF
>TRBJ2-3|-|-|TRBV19
TGTGCCAGTAGTATAGGTCCCGGAGATACGCAGTATTTT
CASSIGPGDTQYF
>TRBJ1-1|-|-|TRBV15
TGTGCCACCAGCGGCGACTGGAACACTGAAGCTTTCTTT
CATSGDWNTEAFF
>TRBJ1-2|-|-|TRBV28
TGTGCCAGCAGTTTAAGGGGTTTTAATGGCTACACCTTC
CASSLRGFNGYTF
>TRBJ2-7|-|-|TRBV18
TGTGCCAGCTCACCTTTTCCGGGTTACTACGAGCAGTACTTC
CASSPFPGYYEQYF
>TRBJ1-4|TRBD1|few|TRBV11-2
TGTGCCAGCAGCTTAGATCTTGGCAGGGGGTTAAATGAAAAACTGTTTTTT
CASSLDLGRGLNEKLFF
>TRBJ2-3|-|-|TRBV4-3
TGCGCCAGCAGCCAAAACTCTATCCGGGACGCAATAGATACGCAGTATTTT
CASSQNSIRDAIDTQYF
>TRBJ2-7|TRBD1|-|TRBV5-1
TGCGCCAGCAGCTTGGAGGGGACAGGGGAAGAGCAGTACTTC
CASSLEGTGEEQYF
>TRBJ2-7|-|once|TRBV18
TGTGCCAGCTCCAAAGACGGATACGAGCAGTACTTC
CASSKDGYEQYF